Sequencing of this T cell receptor beta chain was carried out in a study of blood T cell repertoires in COVID-19. For the study at large: PBMCs, B-cell-depleted T cells, or T cells provided the cDNA or gDNA that made up the material.

Under the authors' procedure: Amplified reference gene primers provided the basis for estimating nucleated cell counts. TCRdb's table, derived via immunoSEQ multiplex PCR, lists solely in-frame clones and lacks some. V and J calls plus clone size are reproduced from that table; the DNA served to infer D and trimming. The sample shows 140,000 or so clones, approximately 90% of them seen only once. The V end was cut by 1 base, the J end by 5 bases, with 13 bases between. CDR1 and CDR2 (germline): MGHRA, YSYEKL. CDR3 size: 15 residues. This sequence joins TRBV4-1 and TRBJ2-3, with TRBD2 as a possible D gene (5 bases). The sample was peripheral blood. This receptor was obtained from a woman of 80 years or more with acute or convalescent COVID-19. CDR3 bases: TGCGCCAGCAGCCAAGCGAGGGTCTTGGGAGATACGCAGTATTTT. This gives the protein CASSQARVLGDTQYF.